Listed below are T cell receptor beta chains from one sample, sequenced in a study of blood T cell repertoires in COVID-19. TCRdb's copy holds only in-frame clones and misses some; the assay was immunoSEQ multiplex PCR. The sample carries 37,000 or so clones, about 89% recorded once. Sequencing used peripheral blood. These receptors all stem from a human donor in a cohort sampled during active COVID-19. CDR3s include the opening cysteine and the closing phenylalanine or tryptophan. D genes are given only for firm matches. Clone sizes are given selectively: once, few, many, or a class where the clone is expanded.

. | TRBJ2-5 | TRBV5-4 | . | TGTGCCAGCAGCTTGGTGGAGCGTCCAGAGACCCAGTACTTC | CASSLVERPETQYF
few | TRBJ1-6 | TRBV28 | TRBD1 | TGTGCCAGCAGTACCAGGACAGGGCATTCACCCCTCCACTTT | CASSTRTGHSPLHF
. | TRBJ2-7 | TRBV27 | . | TGTGCCAGCAGTTATTCTACACTAGTAAACGAGCAGTACTTC | CASSYSTLVNEQYF
once | TRBJ2-5 | TRBV9 | . | TGTGCCAGCAGCCCCGGGGACTCGGACCAGTACTTC | CASSPGDSDQYF
. | TRBJ1-4 | TRBV3-1/TRBV3-2 | TRBD1 | TGTGCCAGCAGCCCACAGGGGCGGAGTGAAAAACTGTTTTTT | CASSPQGRSEKLFF
. | TRBJ2-5 | TRBV6-5 | . | TGTGCCAGCGCGACGGGGGACCAAGAGACCCAGTACTTC | CASATGDQETQYF
. | TRBJ1-2 | TRBV10-3 | . | TGTGCCATCAGCGGGGAGGGGTATGGCTACACCTTC | CAISGEGYGYTF
. | TRBJ2-3 | TRBV5-1 | TRBD2 | TGCGCCAGCAGAATCAGCGGGGGGGCTCCAGATACGCAGTATTTT | CASRISGGAPDTQYF
. | TRBJ2-1 | TRBV7-2 | . | TGTGCCAGCAGCTCAACCCCCGACAGATACAATGAGCAGTTCTTC | CASSSTPDRYNEQFF
. | TRBJ1-4 | TRBV4-1 | TRBD1 | TGCGCCAGCAGCCAAGATGGAACAGGGGGCCTTGCAACTAATGAAAAACTGTTTTTT | CASSQDGTGGLATNEKLFF
. | TRBJ1-5 | TRBV9 | . | TGTGCCAGCGGGGGGAGTAATCAGCCCCAGCATTTT | CASGGSNQPQHF
. | TRBJ2-1 | TRBV4-1 | . | TGCGCCAGCAGCCAAGAGACTGTCTCCTACAATGAGCAGTTCTTC | CASSQETVSYNEQFF
. | TRBJ1-4 | TRBV11-2 | . | TGTGCCAGCAGCCCCCGACGGGTCCCGGATGAAAAACTGTTTTTT | CASSPRRVPDEKLFF
. | TRBJ1-2 | TRBV3-1/TRBV3-2 | . | TGTGCCAGCAGCCCGGACGGAGGGAGCCCTGATGGCTACACCTTC | CASSPDGGSPDGYTF
. | TRBJ1-4 | TRBV7-8 | . | TGTGCCAGCAGCTTAGGGCAGATTAATGAAAAACTGTTTTTT | CASSLGQINEKLFF
. | TRBJ1-1 | TRBV11-2 | . | TGTGCCAGCAGCTTAGATTTCATTCGTAGTAGCACTGAAGCTTTCTTT | CASSLDFIRSSTEAFF
. | TRBJ2-1 | TRBV19 | . | TGTGCCAGTAGTATAGTAGGGCGGGGGCGTCTTAATGAGCAGTTCTTC | CASSIVGRGRLNEQFF
. | TRBJ1-3 | TRBV11-2 | TRBD1 | TGTGCCAGCAGCTTAGAGCGACAGGGTACTGGAAACACCATATATTTT | CASSLERQGTGNTIYF
. | TRBJ2-7 | TRBV28 | . | TGTGCCAGCAGTTCTTTACCACCGAGGAGCGTCGATCACGAGCAGTACTTC | CASSSLPPRSVDHEQYF
. | TRBJ2-3 | TRBV5-1 | . | TGCGCCAGCACGAGGATCGAGGGAGTAGATACGCAGTATTTT | CASTRIEGVDTQYF
. | TRBJ2-7 | TRBV3-1/TRBV3-2 | TRBD2 | TGTGCCAGCAGCCAAGTGGGACTAGCGGGGTCCTACGAGCAGTACTTC | CASSQVGLAGSYEQYF
. | TRBJ2-7 | TRBV6-5 | TRBD1 | TGTGCCAGCAGTTACTCAGCAGGGGGTCACTACGAGCAGTACTTC | CASSYSAGGHYEQYF
. | TRBJ2-2 | TRBV2 | TRBD1 | TGTGCCAGCAGGGGACAGGGGGAGACCGGGGAGCTGTTTTTT | CASRGQGETGELFF
. | TRBJ1-6 | TRBV13 | . | TGTGCCAGCAGCTTAACCCCATGGCTAGGGGATTCACCCCTCCACTTT | CASSLTPWLGDSPLHF